The 15 T cell receptor beta chains below all came from one sample that was sequenced in a study of T cell responses to AZD1222 COVID-19 vaccine. Generated by immunoSEQ multiplex PCR, the TCRdb table keeps only in-frame clones and is missing some. The data show more than 85,000 clones, about 95% seen once. The source was peripheral blood, collected 28 days after the second AZD1222 dose. Receptors originate from an adult who received the AZD1222 COVID-19 vaccine.

The V gene is TRBV19, the J gene TRBJ1-1; 7 positions agree with TRBD1. V was clipped by 5 bases and J by 0 bases; unmatched bases: 9. Germline loops: CDR1 LNHDA, CDR2 SQIVND (reference sequence). The CDR3 loop spans 16 amino acids. The CDR3: CASSSGTATLNTEAFF. The CDR3 DNA is TGTGCCAGTAGTTCCGGGACAGCCACTTTGAACACTGAAGCTTTCTTT.

The chain employs TRBV11-3 and TRBJ1-6; a weak D match, TRBD1 (6 bases). Germline CDR1 reads SGHNT; CDR2 reads YENEEA. The CDR3 is 13 amino acids. Trimming shortened V by 5 bases and J by 8 bases, and 10 bases separated the two germline ends. DNA of the CDR3: TGTGCCAGCAGCCCTCGACAGGATTCACCCCTCCACTTT. Residues: CASSPRQDSPLHF.

This clone was seen a single time. The chain couples TRBV3-1 (or the pseudogene TRBV3-2) to TRBJ2-5, with TRBD1 matching over 8 bases. From germline, CDR1 is LGHDT and CDR2 YNNKEL (reference sequence). The CDR3 covers 16 residues. V lost 2 bases to trimming and J lost 5 bases; unmatched junction nucleotides: 10. CDR3 residues: CASSQSPRGRGETQYF. As DNA, the CDR3 is TGTGCCAGCAGCCAATCGCCCAGGGGGCGCGGGGAGACCCAGTACTTC.

The V gene is TRBV7-8, the J gene TRBJ2-6; D possibly matches TRBD1 or TRBD2 (5 bases each). Between the trimmed V and J ends, which lost 8 bases and 4 bases, there was a span of 9 bases. Germline loops: CDR1 SGHVS, CDR2 FQNEAQ. CDR3 length: 13 amino acids. CDR3: CASLGTGANVLTF. In DNA, the CDR3 is TGTGCCAGCCTCGGGACGGGGGCCAACGTCCTGACTTTC.

The chain combines TRBV30 with TRBJ1-4; possible D gene TRBD1, 5 bases. The CDR3 extends over 15 amino acids. Per the germline V gene, CDR1 is GTSNPN and CDR2 is SVGIG (reference sequence). Trimming pared 0 bases from V and 6 bases from J, leaving 14 bases between. In nucleotides, the CDR3 is TGTGCCTGGAGTGTACGGGGCAGGGTAGATGAAAAACTGTTTTTT. It codes for CAWSVRGRVDEKLFF.

The chain combines TRBV5-8 with TRBJ2-1; D ambiguous. Germline V gene lookup returns CDR1 SGHTS and CDR2 YDEGEE. CDR3 length: 14 residues. V was pared by 5 bases and J by 10 bases, with 19 bases between. CDR3 sequence reads: CASSAMGGLGEQFF. The DNA of the CDR3 is TGTGCCAGCAGTGCTATGGGCGGCCTTGGGGAGCAGTTCTTC.

The chain carries TRBV19 and TRBJ1-3, with 8 bases aligning to TRBD1. This CDR3 comprises 19 residues. The germline gives CDR1 LNHDA, CDR2 SQIVND (reference sequence). J gave up 4 bases and V 5 bases, and 19 bases lay outside the gene matches. The CDR3: CASSLRSGTGTYLGNTIYF. CDR3 nucleotides: TGTGCCAGTAGTCTCCGTTCCGGGACAGGAACCTATCTCGGAAACACCATATATTTT.

This clone was counted between two and nine times. This chain's CDR3 is CASTWTQEGEAFF. CDR3 DNA sequence: TGTGCCAGCACGTGGACCCAGGAGGGTGAAGCTTTCTTT. The V call is TRBV6-6, the J call TRBJ1-1, with D uncertain. Germline CDR1 MNHNY, CDR2 SVGAGI (reference sequence). This CDR3 has 13 amino acids. The germline V and J ends were trimmed by 7 bases and 7 bases, with 16 bases remaining between them.

This chain uses TRBV9 with TRBJ1-1; D is uncertain. Germline CDR1 and CDR2: SGDLS and YYNGEE. The V and J ends lost 4 bases and 3 bases respectively, with 10 bases between them. The CDR3 contains 13 residues. Here the CDR3 reads CASSPSYYTEAFF. DNA of the CDR3: TGTGCCAGCAGCCCATCCTATTACACTGAAGCTTTCTTT.

The V gene is TRBV6-5, the J gene TRBJ2-7; a weak D match, TRBD2 (5 bases). The CDR3 has 15 residues. Trimming left V 6 bases short and J 4 bases short, with 19 bases between. Germline V gene data show CDR1 as MNHEY and CDR2 as SVGAGI. The CDR3 DNA follows: TGTGCCAGCAGCACTGATAGCGCCGGTAGATACGAGCAGTACTTC. Its translation is CASSTDSAGRYEQYF.

This chain links TRBV5-1 with TRBJ2-4; 8 bases are a match to TRBD1. This CDR3 is 15 amino acids long. The trim removed 0 bases at V and 5 bases at J, leaving 4 bases unmatched. Looked up from germline, CDR1 is SGHRS and CDR2 is YFSETQ. CDR3 nucleotide sequence: TGCGCCAGCAGCTTGGACGGCAGGGGGCAAAACATTCAGTACTTC. Residues: CASSLDGRGQNIQYF.

The V call is TRBV5-8, the J call TRBJ2-3; TRBD1 might be the D (6 bases). V lost 2 bases, J lost 4 bases, and 14 bases lay in between. Germline CDR1 is SGHTS and CDR2 is YDEGEE. The CDR3 contains 15 residues. The CDR3 nucleotides read TGTGCCAGCAGCTTAACAGGGTTGGTAGCAGATACGCAGTATTTT. Its translation is CASSLTGLVADTQYF.

The gene calls are TRBV3-1 (or the pseudogene TRBV3-2) and TRBJ1-2, with D hard to call. Trimming cost V 1 base and J 4 bases, with 13 bases left between them. The CDR3 is made up of 15 amino acids. Germline V CDR1 and CDR2: LGHDT, YNNKEL (reference sequence). CDR3 protein: CASSQAPGRAYGYTF. The CDR3 DNA follows: TGTGCCAGCAGCCAAGCTCCGGGGAGGGCCTATGGCTACACCTTC.

This chain joins TRBV4-2 and TRBJ1-6, with unresolved D. CDR3 size: 17 residues. Germline values: CDR1 LGHNA, CDR2 YNFKEQ. V was clipped by 3 bases and J by 7 bases, with 19 bases between them. The CDR3 here is CASSQIISDQLNSPLHF. The DNA for the CDR3 is TGTGCCAGCAGCCAGATTATCTCCGACCAATTAAATTCACCCCTCCACTTT.

This clone has a single count. The sample has other DNA sequences that encode this CDR3 too. This chain uses TRBV7-9 with TRBJ1-1, with a possible D match to TRBD1 (5 bases). Trimming cost V 5 bases and J 1 base, with 8 bases left between them. The CDR3 runs to 13 residues. Per the germline V gene, CDR1 is SEHNR and CDR2 is FQNEAQ (reference sequence). Here the CDR3 DNA reads TGTGCCAGCAGCCGTACAGGGAACACTGAAGCTTTCTTT. This gives the protein CASSRTGNTEAFF.